The rows below give T cell receptor beta chains drawn from one sample of a study of shared clonotypes between healthy human individuals. The table came from immunoSEQ multiplex PCR; TCRdb's copy has only in-frame clones and leaves some out. This table holds about a million clones, 77% found once. The sample was memory CD4+ T cells from PBMCs. These receptors all come from a young man in good health. Some clones in this sample may be carry-over from other donors' samples. Each CDR3 is given with its conserved first and last residue. A D gene is named only where the DNA matches it firmly. Some rows mark clone size as missing; the rest say once, few, many or name a class of expanded clone.

>TRBJ2-4|-|TRBV7-2|TRBD1
CASSVSGTGSAKNIQYF
TGTGCCAGCAGCGTCTCCGGGACAGGCTCTGCCAAAAACATTCAGTACTTC
>TRBJ1-1|-|TRBV5-4|-
CASSLNTEAFF
TGTGCCAGCAGCCTTAACACTGAAGCTTTCTTT
>TRBJ2-5|-|TRBV7-2|TRBD2
CASSSLAGVGTQYF
TGTGCCAGCAGCTCACTAGCGGGAGTGGGGACCCAGTACTTC
>TRBJ1-3|-|TRBV7-9|-
CASSSIPITIYF
TGTGCCAGCAGCTCCATTCCTATAACCATATATTTT
>TRBJ2-2|-|TRBV28|TRBD1
CASSLTGGTGELFF
TGTGCCAGCAGTTTAACAGGGGGCACCGGGGAGCTGTTTTTT
>TRBJ2-5|-|TRBV29-1|-
CSSQDETQYF
TGCAGCTCACAAGACGAGACCCAGTACTTC
>TRBJ1-1|-|TRBV28|-
CASSRRGVNTEAFF
TGTGCCAGCAGCCGCCGGGGAGTGAACACTGAAGCTTTCTTT
>TRBJ1-4|-|TRBV5-1|-
CASSLGSTNEKLFF
TGCGCCAGCAGCTTAGGGTCAACTAATGAAAAACTGTTTTTT
>TRBJ2-7|-|TRBV7-8|-
CASSHTEETYF
TGTGCCAGCAGCCACACCGAGGAGACCTACTTC
>TRBJ2-5|-|TRBV5-1|-
CASSLASYETQYF
TGCGCCAGCAGCTTGGCTAGTTATGAGACCCAGTACTTC
>TRBJ2-1|-|TRBV27|-
CASSLSPRLARTSYNEQFF
TGTGCCAGCAGTTTAAGCCCCCGACTCGCTCGGACCTCCTACAATGAGCAGTTCTTC
>TRBJ1-1|-|TRBV14|-
CASSPWVSGEGTEAFF
TGTGCCAGCAGCCCATGGGTGAGTGGGGAAGGAACTGAAGCTTTCTTT
>TRBJ2-7|few|TRBV2|-
CASSENFEEQYF
TGTGCCAGCAGTGAGAACTTTGAGGAGCAGTACTTC
>TRBJ2-1|-|TRBV19|-
CASSPGRYNEQFF
TGTGCCAGTAGTCCCGGACGGTACAATGAGCAGTTCTTC
>TRBJ2-1|-|TRBV29-1|-
CSAHSLYSDSPNEQFF
TGCAGCGCACATTCCCTCTATTCGGACTCCCCCAATGAGCAGTTCTTC
>TRBJ2-1|-|TRBV27|TRBD1
CASSFNRGLGGNEQFF
TGTGCCAGCAGTTTTAACAGGGGATTGGGCGGAAATGAGCAGTTCTTC
>TRBJ1-5|-|TRBV19|-
CASSLDRNQPQHF
TGTGCCAGTAGCCTTGACAGAAATCAGCCCCAGCATTTT
>TRBJ2-7|-|TRBV5-6|TRBD2
CASSLISGSYEQYF
TGTGCCAGCAGCTTGATTAGCGGGAGTTACGAGCAGTACTTC
>TRBJ1-3|-|TRBV29-1|-
CSVRADTIYF
TGCAGCGTGCGGGCTGACACCATATATTTT
>TRBJ1-5|-|TRBV6-1|-
CASNTQNQPQHF
TGTGCCAGCAACACCCAAAATCAGCCCCAGCATTTT
>TRBJ2-5|-|TRBV4-3|-
CASSQGYGYQETQYF
TGCGCCAGCAGCCAAGGGTATGGGTACCAAGAGACCCAGTACTTC
>TRBJ2-7|few|TRBV30|-
CAWTKAAGIEQYF
TGTGCCTGGACTAAGGCGGCGGGTATCGAGCAGTACTTC
>TRBJ1-5|-|TRBV10-3|-
CAISESGGGNGQPQHF
TGTGCCATCAGTGAGTCGGGCGGGGGGAATGGTCAGCCCCAGCATTTT
>TRBJ1-2|-|TRBV14|-
CASSTGPVGGYTF
TGTGCCAGCAGCACGGGCCCGGTTGGAGGCTACACCTTC
>TRBJ2-7|-|TRBV7-2|TRBD2
CASSSTTSGKYF
TGTGCCAGCAGCTCGACCACTAGCGGGAAGTACTTC
>TRBJ1-1|few|TRBV2|-
CASRSRQGTEAFF
TGTGCCAGCAGGTCGAGACAAGGAACTGAAGCTTTCTTT
>TRBJ2-5|few|TRBV11-3|-
CASSLGQETQYF
TGTGCCAGCAGCTTAGGGCAAGAGACCCAGTACTTC
>TRBJ1-5|-|TRBV10-3|-
CASSRVSNQPQHF
TGTGCCAGCAGCAGAGTTAGCAATCAGCCCCAGCATTTT
>TRBJ1-5|few|TRBV7-6|-
CASSLDPTLQPQHF
TGTGCCAGCAGCTTGGACCCCACGCTGCAGCCCCAGCATTTT
>TRBJ2-3|-|TRBV4-1|TRBD2
CASSQGHSGNADTQYF
TGCGCCAGCAGCCAAGGACATAGCGGGAACGCAGATACGCAGTATTTT
>TRBJ1-3|-|TRBV30|TRBD1
CAWSGDRGRGNTIYF
TGTGCCTGGAGCGGGGACAGGGGGCGAGGAAACACCATATATTTT
>TRBJ1-1|-|TRBV29-1|-
CSVVRRTLRGTEAFF
TGCAGCGTTGTAAGGCGGACTTTACGGGGAACTGAAGCTTTCTTT
>TRBJ1-2|-|TRBV19|TRBD1
CASSLTGTGRNYGYTF
TGTGCCAGTAGTCTCACCGGGACAGGGCGTAACTATGGCTACACCTTC
>TRBJ2-3|-|TRBV28|TRBD2
CASSLGLAGEDETDTQYF
TGTGCCAGCAGTTTGGGGCTAGCGGGAGAGGATGAAACAGATACGCAGTATTTT
>TRBJ2-1|-|TRBV4-1|TRBD2
CASSHRTSGNYEQFF
TGCGCCAGCAGCCACCGGACTAGCGGGAACTATGAGCAGTTCTTC
>TRBJ1-5|-|TRBV6-5|-
CASSPGGYSNQPQHF
TGTGCCAGCAGCCCTGGGGGCTATAGCAATCAGCCCCAGCATTTT
>TRBJ1-5|-|TRBV27|-
CASGGPSPYQPQHF
TGTGCCAGTGGGGGGCCTTCCCCTTATCAGCCCCAGCATTTT
>TRBJ1-5|-|TRBV28|-
CASSSTAGQQPQHF
TGTGCCAGCAGTTCTACCGCAGGGCAACAGCCCCAGCATTTT
>TRBJ1-2|-|TRBV10-1|-
CASSEDRNYGYTF
TGCGCCAGCAGTGAGGACAGAAACTATGGCTACACCTTC
>TRBJ1-5|-|TRBV6-6|-
CASSWGANQPQHF
TGTGCCAGCAGTTGGGGGGCTAATCAGCCCCAGCATTTT
>TRBJ2-1|-|TRBV6-5|TRBD1
CASSYSIAVGLQGRFF
TGTGCCAGCAGTTACTCGATCGCGGTCGGCCTACAGGGGAGATTCTTC
>TRBJ1-1|-|TRBV5-1|-
CASSLVAVDEAFF
TGCGCCAGCAGCTTGGTGGCGGTAGATGAAGCTTTCTTT
>TRBJ1-4|-|TRBV5-6|-
CASSFRSGVNEKLFF
TGTGCCAGCAGCTTTAGGTCCGGGGTGAATGAAAAACTGTTTTTT
>TRBJ2-3|once|TRBV2|TRBD1
CASRATRDRYTDTQYF
TGTGCCAGCAGAGCTACCCGGGACAGATACACAGATACGCAGTATTTT
>TRBJ1-2|-|TRBV5-1|-
CASSPGGTSLGNYGYTF
TGCGCCAGCAGCCCTGGTGGGACTTCTCTGGGGAACTATGGCTACACCTTC
>TRBJ2-2|-|TRBV13|-
CASSLGPRGAGELFF
TGTGCCAGCAGCTTAGGGCCAAGGGGGGCCGGGGAGCTGTTTTTT
>TRBJ2-4|-|TRBV18|TRBD2
CASSPTGGKNIQYF
TGTGCCAGCTCACCAACGGGGGGTAAAAACATTCAGTACTTC
>TRBJ2-1|-|TRBV7-9|-
CASSLNPGPRNEQFF
TGTGCCAGCAGCTTAAATCCGGGGCCACGCAATGAGCAGTTCTTC
>TRBJ2-7|-|TRBV15|-
CATSRELGNRYEQYF
TGTGCCACCAGCAGAGAACTAGGCAATCGCTACGAGCAGTACTTC